A selection of T cell receptor beta chains follows, all from one sample in a study of cytomegalovirus exposure and HLA in healthy donors. Produced via immunoSEQ multiplex PCR; TCRdb's table is partial and in-frame only. The table includes around 190,000 clones, 65% to 75% detected once. Sequenced input: PBMCs. These receptors were collected from a man aged 25 to 40 in good health and CMV-seropositive. The CDR3 runs from the conserved cysteine through the conserved F or W. D genes are given only for firm matches. Part of the rows lack a size; the others show once, few, many or a class for expanded clones.

TRBJ1-5	.	TRBV7-9	.	TGTGCCAGCAGCTTAGAAGGAGATCAGCCCCAGCATTTT	CASSLEGDQPQHF
TRBJ1-1	.	TRBV10-3	.	TGTGCCACCCAGGGGCGAGAGAACACTGAAGCTTTCTTT	CATQGRENTEAFF
TRBJ2-4	.	TRBV7-6	.	TGTGCCAGCAGCCCCATGGACAGTACCTACAAGGACATTCAGTACTTC	CASSPMDSTYKDIQYF
TRBJ1-4	.	TRBV23-1	.	TGCGCCAGCAGTCAATCTCGGCGGCACAATGAAAAACTGTTTTTT	CASSQSRRHNEKLFF
TRBJ2-7	.	TRBV6-6	.	TGTGCCAGCATCGCGAGAGGGGGGGGGCTTACCTACGAGCAGTACTTC	CASIARGGGLTYEQYF
TRBJ1-1	.	TRBV29-1	.	TGCAGCGTCAGTCTCGGGATGAACACTGAAGCTTTCTTT	CSVSLGMNTEAFF
TRBJ2-6	.	TRBV29-1	TRBD1	TGCAGCGTTGAAGGGGGGACAGGGGCTGGGGCCAACGTCCTGACTTTC	CSVEGGTGAGANVLTF
TRBJ1-2	.	TRBV30	.	TGTGCCTGGAGTGTACAAACAGTACTTTCTAACTATGGCTACACCTTC	CAWSVQTVLSNYGYTF
TRBJ2-5	once	TRBV28	TRBD1	TGTGCCAGCAGTTTGACAGGGTTAGAGACCCAGTACTTC	CASSLTGLETQYF
TRBJ2-7	.	TRBV30	TRBD1	TGTGCCTGGAGGCCGGGCGGGACAGGGGGCTACGAGCAGTACTTC	CAWRPGGTGGYEQYF
TRBJ2-1	.	TRBV11-1	TRBD2	TGTGCCAGCAGCCCACTACCGGGACTAGCGGGGGTCGAGCAGTTCTTC	CASSPLPGLAGVEQFF
TRBJ1-2	.	TRBV2	.	TGTGCCAGCAGGCCAGACAGCGGGCAGGGCTACACCTTC	CASRPDSGQGYTF
TRBJ1-4	.	TRBV7-2	TRBD1	TGTGCCAGCAGCACTACATATCCAGGGGGGAATGAAAAACTGTTTTTT	CASSTTYPGGNEKLFF
TRBJ2-5	once	TRBV25-1	TRBD1	TGTGCCAGCAGTGAATACGGGACAGGGGAAGAGACCCAGTACTTC	CASSEYGTGEETQYF
TRBJ2-2	.	TRBV5-1	TRBD2	TGCGCCAGCAGCCAAGGGACTAGCGGGAGCGGGGAGCTGTTTTTT	CASSQGTSGSGELFF
TRBJ2-1	.	TRBV19	.	TGTGCCAGTAGTCACCAGGGGTTTTCCTACAATGAGCAGTTCTTC	CASSHQGFSYNEQFF
TRBJ2-7	.	TRBV7-3	TRBD2	TGTGCCAGCAGCCCGACTAGCGGGGCCTACGAGCAGTACTTC	CASSPTSGAYEQYF
TRBJ2-2	.	TRBV5-1	.	TGCGCCAGCAGCTTGGTAAGGGGCACCGGGGAGCTGTTTTTT	CASSLVRGTGELFF
TRBJ2-3	.	TRBV27	.	TGTGCCAGCAGTTCGGAAGCGGGATCGGGGGCGGATACGCAGTATTTT	CASSSEAGSGADTQYF
TRBJ1-2	.	TRBV19	TRBD1	TGTGCCAGTAGTATGGCCCGTACAGGGGCAAGGATCTATGGCTACACCTTC	CASSMARTGARIYGYTF
TRBJ2-7	.	TRBV7-9	TRBD2	TGTGCCAGCACCGGGGGAGGGGCGACCTACGAGCAGTACTTC	CASTGGGATYEQYF
TRBJ2-7	.	TRBV23-1	.	TGCGCCAGCAGTCACCACAGGGCCCCCTACGAGCAGTACTTC	CASSHHRAPYEQYF
TRBJ1-2	.	TRBV9	TRBD1	TGTGCCAGCAGTGGGGACAGGGGATATGGCTACACCTTC	CASSGDRGYGYTF
TRBJ2-7	.	TRBV5-5	TRBD1	TGTGCCAGCAGCTTGGGGCAGGGGGCGGTATGGGAGCAGTACTTC	CASSLGQGAVWEQYF
TRBJ2-2	.	TRBV6-1	.	TGTGCCAGCAGCAGGAGGGGTCGGACCGGGGAGCTGTTTTTT	CASSRRGRTGELFF